This TCR beta chain was captured by sequencing in a study of blood T cell repertoires in COVID-19. Study-wide context: T cells, B-cell-depleted T cells, or PBMCs supplied cDNA or gDNA.

Participant-given clinical history determined each cohort assignment. The table came from immunoSEQ multiplex PCR; TCRdb's copy has only in-frame clones and leaves some out. The data show roughly 500,000 clones, with over 75% seen just once and less than 2% held by the top ten. This CDR3 is 17 amino acids long. V was shortened by 1 base and J by 8 bases, with 20 bases between the two germline ends. Per germline, CDR1 LNHDA and CDR2 SQIVND (reference sequence). The sequence was collected from a woman in her thirties or forties who had recovered from COVID-19. Sequenced: PBMCs or T cells enriched from blood (not recorded which). This chain links TRBV19 with TRBJ1-4; perhaps TRBD1 as D (6 bases). CDR3 coding DNA: TGTGCCAGTAGTATAGTCCAGGACGGGACAATGTGGGAAAAACTGTTTTTT. Translating gives CASSIVQDGTMWEKLFF.